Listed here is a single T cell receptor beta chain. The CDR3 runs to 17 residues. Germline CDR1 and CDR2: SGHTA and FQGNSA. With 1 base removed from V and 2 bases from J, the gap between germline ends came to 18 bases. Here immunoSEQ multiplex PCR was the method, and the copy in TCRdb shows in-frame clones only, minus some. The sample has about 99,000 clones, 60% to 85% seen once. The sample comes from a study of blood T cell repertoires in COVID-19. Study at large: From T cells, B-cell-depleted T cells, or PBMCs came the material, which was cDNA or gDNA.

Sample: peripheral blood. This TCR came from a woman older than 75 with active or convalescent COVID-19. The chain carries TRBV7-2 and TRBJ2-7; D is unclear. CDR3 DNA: TGTGCCAGCAGCTTAGGTGGGCAAGGCTCCGCAGCCTACGAGCAGTACTTC. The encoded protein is CASSLGGQGSAAYEQYF. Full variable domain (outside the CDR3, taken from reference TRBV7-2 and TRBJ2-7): GAGVSQSPSNKVTEKGKDVELRCDPISGHTALYWYRQSLGQGLEFLIYFQGNSAPDKSGLPSDRFSAERTGGSVSTLTIQRTQQEDSAVYLCASSLGGQGSAAYEQYFGPGTRLTVT.